One sample yielded the 16 T cell receptor beta chains listed below, sequenced in a study of spatial heterogeneity in lung cancer. TCRdb re-called the 5' RACE reads with MiXCR, one entry per CDR3 protein. The sample comprises 26,000 or so distinct CDR3 sequences, approximately 8.4% of which are singletons, and 30% to 45% rests with the top ten. Time point noted: sample taken at primary tumor resection. Whole RNA from tumor, nontumor lung or frozen PBMC was sequenced unsorted. Here the sequenced sample was PBMCs, taken at surgery. The source is a female donor with early-stage non-small cell lung cancer.

The table lists this clonotype with a few counts. The rearrangement links TRBV18 to TRBJ1-6; 10 bases agree with TRBD1. V was clipped by 0 bases and J by 13 bases; unmatched bases: 3. Germline assignment: CDR1 KGHSH and CDR2 LQKENI. The CDR3 sequence is 14 residues long. CDR3 nucleotides: TGTGCCAGCTCACCACCGGGACAGGGGCGGCCCCTCCACTTT. Amino acids: CASSPPGQGRPLHF.

This clonotype was detected only a few times. The chain has TRBV12-3 or TRBV12-4 and TRBJ2-3; the D call may be TRBD1 or TRBD2 (7 bases each). The CDR3 has 14 residues. V was shortened by 7 bases and J by 8 bases, with 19 bases between the two germline ends. The CDR3 protein is CASTLAGGGATQYF. The CDR3 DNA sequence: TGTGCCAGCACCCTAGCAGGGGGGGGGGCTACGCAGTATTTT.

Ten or more counts support this clonotype. J is TRBJ2-2 and V is TRBV7-9, with unresolved D. Looked up from germline, CDR1 is SEHNR and CDR2 is FQNEAQ (reference sequence). This CDR3 spans 15 amino acids. The ends were cut back, 5 bases at V and 4 bases at J, with 14 bases in the middle. The CDR3 protein is CASSPPDPITGELFF. CDR3 nucleotide sequence: TGTGCCAGCAGCCCCCCGGACCCTATCACCGGGGAGCTGTTTTTT.

Ten or more counts support this clonotype. The chain has TRBV5-5 and TRBJ2-2; D is ambiguous. Trimming left V 0 bases short and J 8 bases short, with 11 bases between. The V gene's germline CDR1 is SGHKS and CDR2 YYEKEE (reference sequence). The CDR3 runs to 14 residues. CDR3 protein: CASSLVGGAGELFF. The DNA for the CDR3 is TGTGCCAGCAGCTTGGTTGGTGGAGCGGGGGAGCTGTTTTTT.

In its sample, this clonotype was seen many times. The V gene is TRBV5-1, the J gene TRBJ2-5, with D maybe TRBD2 (6 bases). Germline CDR1 and CDR2: SGHRS and YFSETQ. The CDR3 sequence is 15 residues long. Trimming took off 4 bases at V and 2 bases at J, with 15 bases between the two ends. The chain's CDR3 is CASSRGQGGQETQYF. As DNA, the CDR3 is TGCGCCAGCAGCCGAGGTCAGGGAGGTCAAGAGACCCAGTACTTC.

This clonotype appeared a few times. The chain uses TRBV28 and TRBJ2-3; D is undetermined. Trimming removed 5 bases at V and 5 bases at J, with 11 bases between. This CDR3 is built from 13 residues. Germline V lookup: CDR1 MDHEN, CDR2 SYDVKM. CDR3 loop: CASSLSGGDTQYF. The CDR3 DNA sequence: TGTGCCAGCAGTCTCTCAGGCGGAGATACGCAGTATTTT.

Comments on this clonotype: One base away lies a much larger clone, so this may be a sequencing read error. The chain uses TRBV3-1 and TRBJ1-6; the match to TRBD1 covers 7 bases. The germline gives CDR1 LGHDT, CDR2 YNNKEL (reference sequence). V lost 3 bases to trimming and J lost 10 bases; unmatched junction nucleotides: 9. This CDR3 is built from 15 residues. The CDR3 nucleotides read TGTGCCAGCAGCCACAACCGACAGGGTTGCTCACCCCTCCACTTT. Translated: CASSHNRQGCSPLHF.

This clonotype occurred many times. The V call is TRBV7-2, the J call TRBJ2-2; a weak D match, TRBD2 (6 bases). The CDR3 covers 15 residues. With 0 bases removed from V and 6 bases from J, the gap between germline ends came to 11 bases. Per germline, CDR1 SGHTA and CDR2 FQGNSA. The CDR3 nucleotides are TGTGCCAGCAGCTTAGCCCCGACGGGGGCCGGGGAGCTGTTTTTT. It encodes CASSLAPTGAGELFF.

This clonotype was observed at least ten times. The chain joins TRBV20-1 to TRBJ2-5, with TRBD2 identical over 13 bases. V was pared by 8 bases and J by 7 bases, with 7 bases of the junction left unmatched. Germline V gene sequence: CDR1 DFQATT, CDR2 SNEGSKA (reference sequence). The CDR3 consists of 13 residues. Here the CDR3 reads CSTRTSGRRTQYF. DNA of the CDR3: TGCAGTACCCGGACTAGCGGGAGACGGACCCAGTACTTC.

This clonotype was counted a few times. A read error may account for a junction end that differs from germline. The V and J genes are TRBV7-8 and TRBJ2-1; 11 bases line up with TRBD2. The CDR3 consists of 17 residues. Germline assignment: CDR1 SGHVS and CDR2 FQNEAQ. The CDR3 region is CVSSLALTSGSINEQFF. CDR3 coding DNA: TGTGTCAGCAGCTTAGCGCTCACTAGCGGGAGTATCAATGAGCAGTTCTTC. The full variable domain, its missing parts supplied by reference TRBV7-8 and TRBJ2-1, is GAGVSQSPRYKVAKRGQDVALRCDPISGHVSLFWYQQALGQGPEFLTYFQNEAQLDKSGLPSDRFFAERPEGSVSTLKIQRTQQEDSAVYLCVSSLALTSGSINEQFFGPGTRLTVL.

The V and J genes are TRBV12-3 or TRBV12-4 and TRBJ2-3; TRBD2 matches at 7 bases. Germline trimming cut 1 base from V and 3 bases from J; bases unmatched to any gene: 4. The CDR3 has 15 residues. The CDR3 is CASSLGGTKTDTQYF. CDR3 coding DNA: TGTGCCAGCAGTTTAGGGGGGACTAAAACAGATACGCAGTATTTT.

The genes are TRBV5-4 and TRBJ2-5; no definite D call. The germline V gene encodes CDR1 SGHNT and CDR2 YYREEE (reference sequence). Trimming took off 2 bases at V and 1 base at J, with 9 bases between the two ends. The CDR3 extends over 14 amino acids. Here the CDR3 reads CASSFRSAQETQYF. The CDR3, as DNA: TGTGCCAGCAGCTTTCGGTCAGCCCAAGAGACCCAGTACTTC.

The chain combines TRBV19 with TRBJ2-1; maybe TRBD1 (6 bases). The CDR3 consists of 17 residues. The V gene's germline CDR1 is LNHDA and CDR2 SQIVND (reference sequence). V lost 4 bases to trimming and J lost 7 bases, with 23 bases between them. The CDR3: CASSKGDRLPLVNEQFF. CDR3 nucleotide sequence: TGTGCCAGTAGTAAGGGCGACAGGCTACCCCTCGTGAATGAGCAGTTCTTC.

The rearrangement uses TRBV7-3 and TRBJ2-1; TRBD2 agrees at 13 bases. CDR3 length: 15 residues. The germline V gene encodes CDR1 SGHTA and CDR2 FQGTGA. V gave up 3 bases and J gave up 4 bases; unmatched junction bases: 0. CDR3 protein: CASSLGLAGYNEQFF. CDR3 nucleotides: TGTGCCAGCAGCTTGGGACTAGCGGGGTACAATGAGCAGTTCTTC.

In its sample, this clonotype was seen many times. The genes are TRBV4-2 and TRBJ2-3; 9 bases match TRBD1. With V trimmed by 0 bases and J by 2 bases, 9 bases remained unmatched. There are 18 residues in the CDR3. Germline CDR1 and CDR2: LGHNA and YNFKEQ. The CDR3 DNA is TGTGCCAGCAGCCAAGATCCGGCCGGGACAGGGATCACAGATACGCAGTATTTT. Translation: CASSQDPAGTGITDTQYF.

There are a few counts of this clonotype. The chain employs TRBV12-3 or TRBV12-4 and TRBJ2-3; TRBD2 matches at 7 bases. V lost 3 bases, J lost 5 bases, and 5 bases stayed unmatched. This CDR3 comprises 14 residues. The CDR3 DNA reads as TGTGCCAGCAGTTTCGCGGGAGTGGGAGATACGCAGTATTTT. This translates into CASSFAGVGDTQYF.